This entry features one T cell receptor beta chain sequence. Only a few counts were recorded for this clonotype. The antigen this receptor binds is unknown. Per-base quality was not reported, and no clone a single base away is much larger than it. This specimen comes from a study of blood T cells in healthy people across ages (dated by TCRdb to the mid-2010s). With regard to the full study: In model experiments, roughly one uniquely barcoded TCR beta cDNA molecule per two T cells was captured by template switching. The study analyzed two additional independent replicas of 1 million unique cDNA reads from the same blood draw for two donors, one aged 18 to 29 and one aged 80 or older. To track age-related changes in TCR beta repertoire diversity, the study relied on deep sequencing normalized with unique cDNA molecular identifiers. Four age groups were formed from the donors: young (average approximately 15 years), middle-aged (less than 40), aged (approximately 60) and long-lived (more than 75). Overall study results and their limits: Because the CMV infection status of the donors was unknown, age-related changes in expanded clonotypes may potentially have been confounded. There was a strong correlation between observed TCR beta diversity and the percentage of naive T cells measured by flow cytometry. Compared with the aged group, the long-lived group had more naive CD4+ T cells, fewer expanded clones and increased TCR diversity, a pattern suggesting age selection. Since profiling was done on bulk unsorted PBMCs, naive and antigen-experienced compartments could not be conclusively compared. Observed TCR beta diversity per million T cells fell roughly linearly with age, and a significant reduction was already apparent by age roughly 40. Estimates of total diversity based on one million sequenced T cells were considered lower bounds and underestimates.

Donors were 40 or so systemically healthy Caucasian individuals from Russia aged roughly 6 to 95 years. Each donor gave ten milliliters of peripheral blood, drawn into EDTA-treated Vacutainer tubes. Ficoll-Paque density-gradient centrifugation was used to isolate PBMCs, with at least 7 million obtained per sample. Trizol reagent was used to extract total RNA from the PBMCs, yielding at least 6 micrograms per sample. For every donor, flow cytometry on a PBMC aliquot measured the percentage of naive CD45RAhigh/CD27high T cells. The library was prepared using 5' RACE. The run used an Illumina HiSeq 2500. A second about 7 to 12 cycle PCR used a sample-barcoded 5' primer and a J-beta primer mix. Each TCR beta cDNA molecule received a unique molecular identifier from a template-switch 5' adaptor carrying 12 random nucleotides. At least 2.5 million CDR3-containing paired-end reads were obtained from each sample. First-strand cDNA synthesis was performed from all RNA using the Mint cDNA synthesis kit, with priming by a TRBC-specific oligonucleotide. Following uracil-DNA glycosylase treatment, a first 18-cycle PCR with universal primers M1SS and BC2_uni_R was performed on all cDNA. The authors processed their data as follows. Normalization of each sample was performed by random selection of 1 million high-quality reads, each carrying a distinct molecular identifier. Reads sharing molecular identifiers were discarded rather than binned into consensus sequences. MiTCR, run with a Q25 quality threshold and the strictest error-elimination algorithm, handled CDR3 identification, clonotype clustering and error correction. A nonparametric unseen species model using Euler transformation provided a lower-bound estimate of total TCR beta diversity. In-frame beta chains were kept once TCRdb had trimmed the public reads at Q25 with fastp and called clones with MiXCR. Merged by CDR3 protein, the rows form single entries marked with the most common genes and DNA. In this record, the V and J calls reflect TCRdb's handling and not the investigators' own analysis. In this sample the table shows 600,000 to 850,000 distinct CDR3 sequences, around 25% of which occur a single time. The leading ten clones occupy 9.4% of the sample.

Another study also made use of these data, one on T cells of mothers and their children. As noted in the second study: Nine systemically healthy Caucasian individuals, comprising three mothers and their six children, were included as donors. cDNA synthesis consumed the entire amount of extracted RNA, loaded at approximately 1.6 ug RNA in each 15 ul reaction. In the second PCR, the M1S primer added sample barcodes and 2-4 random nucleotides. Over 9 million TCR beta CDR3 reads came from each mother, compared with some 3.1 million reads from each child. In both related and unrelated pairs, thymic selection shapes the output of TCR recombination in a similar way, with inherited differences having only a minor effect. Normalized repertoire overlap in related mother-child pairs was always slightly higher than in unrelated mother-child pairs, but the difference was never significant. Persistent microchimeric T cell clones were not detected, at a sensitivity of 85 to 100 clones per million clonotypes. To look for features that set related mother-child pairs apart from unrelated individuals, the researchers ran deep NGS to compare the TCR beta repertoires of mothers and children. On average, the children were approximately 11 +/- 4 years old, while the mothers were approximately 41 +/- 4 years old. After adapter ligation was performed with NEBNext reagents, the libraries were sequenced on an Illumina HiSeq 2000 with 100+100 nt paired-end reads. Mother and child libraries were prepared a month apart and sequenced in separate runs to prevent cross-contamination. For each donor, between about 450,000 and 2,300,000 distinct TCR beta clonotypes were identified. Naive TCR beta clonotypes were estimated from low-frequency clonotypes matched to each donor's FACS-determined naive share, without sorting.

Sequencing input: blood. This TCR was sampled from a boy younger than 18 in good health.

The CDR3 has the sequence CSARERTVLTQYF. The DNA sequence reads TGCAGTGCTAGAGAACGGACTGTCCTCACCCAGTACTTC. The chain is made from TRBV20-1 and TRBJ2-5; the D region possibly corresponds to TRBD2 (5 bases align). The CDR3 contains 13 residues, cysteine and phenylalanine counted. Only the CDR3 DNA stays, 39 bases, in frame from base 1. V is cut by 0 bases and J by 8 bases, and the space between the germline ends is 13 bases. Per the germline V gene (reference sequence), DFQATT is the CDR1 and SNEGSKA is the CDR2.